These 19 T cell receptor beta chains came from one sample sequenced in a study of OX40 agonist ivuxolimab in advanced cancers. Clones were read by immunoSEQ multiplex PCR, and TCRdb kept only the in-frame ones, dropping some. The sample shows about 43,000 clones, roughly 94% of them seen only once. The input for sequencing was CD4+ or CD8+ T cells sorted from blood, taken in a trial of the OX40 agonist ivuxolimab. These receptors were obtained from an adult with an advanced solid tumor such as melanoma, head and neck, liver or kidney cancer.

CDR3 residues: CASSLVPSGGGNTEAFF. The CDR3 DNA follows: TGTGCCAGCAGCTTGGTCCCATCCGGTGGGGGGAACACTGAAGCTTTCTTT. The V and J genes are TRBV7-9 and TRBJ1-1, with D possibly being TRBD1 (5 bases). This CDR3 is built from 17 residues. Germline CDR1 and CDR2: SEHNR and FQNEAQ (reference sequence). Trimming took off 3 bases at V and 1 base at J, with 18 bases between the two ends.

V gene TRBV7-9 combines with J gene TRBJ2-7, with D perhaps matching TRBD1 (6 bases). Trimming stripped 4 bases from V and 7 bases from J, with 23 bases between. The CDR3 length is 16 residues. The germline gives CDR1 SEHNR, CDR2 FQNEAQ (reference sequence). Here the CDR3 reads CASSSTGDRSYLEQYF. CDR3 coding DNA: TGTGCCAGCAGCTCGACAGGAGACCGCTCCTACTTGGAGCAGTACTTC.

This clone was seen only a few times. This chain links TRBV7-9 with TRBJ2-7, with 10 bases that match TRBD1. CDR3 length equals 15 residues. The germline V gene has CDR1 SEHNR and CDR2 FQNEAQ (reference sequence). Trimming cost V 5 bases and J 2 bases; bases outside gene matches: 6. CDR3 sequence: CASSPGQGGPYEQYF. The CDR3 DNA sequence: TGTGCCAGCAGCCCAGGACAGGGGGGCCCCTACGAGCAGTACTTC.

The CDR3 bases are TGTGCTAGTGGTCACGGACAGGGAGAAGAGACCCAGTACTTC. The encoded protein is CASGHGQGEETQYF. The rearrangement joins TRBV12-5 to TRBJ2-5; 8 bases align to TRBD1. This CDR3 is built from 14 residues. Germline trimming cut 5 bases from V and 3 bases from J; bases unmatched to any gene: 5. CDR1 and CDR2 from the germline V gene are LGHNT and FRNRAP.

This chain links TRBV7-9 with TRBJ1-1; D might be TRBD1 (6 bases). Trimming stripped 3 bases from V and 4 bases from J, with 12 bases between. CDR1 is SEHNR and CDR2 is FQNEAQ in the germline V gene (reference sequence). The CDR3 sequence is 14 residues long. The chain's CDR3 is CASSFRGSSTEAFF. The CDR3 DNA reads TGTGCCAGCAGCTTCAGGGGATCGTCCACTGAAGCTTTCTTT.

The chain links TRBV30 to TRBJ1-1; D not certain. The CDR3 is 11 residues long. Trimming pared 4 bases from V and 4 bases from J, leaving 7 bases between. In germline, CDR1 is GTSNPN, CDR2 SVGIG (reference sequence). As DNA, the CDR3 is TGTGCCTGGACAGTCGCCACTGAAGCTTTCTTT. This gives the protein CAWTVATEAFF.

This clone was observed a handful of times. The chain couples TRBV25-1 to TRBJ1-1; D not resolved. The V gene lost 2 bases and the J gene lost 4 bases, with 14 bases spanning the gap. Germline CDR1 is MGHDK and CDR2 is SYGVNS. CDR3 length equals 15 residues. The CDR3 spells CASSELRGRSTEAFF. CDR3 DNA: TGTGCCAGCAGTGAACTACGAGGTAGGAGCACTGAAGCTTTCTTT.

The chain couples TRBV27 to TRBJ2-7; TRBD1 matches 10 bases. The CDR3 has 16 amino acids. Germline assignment: CDR1 MNHEY and CDR2 SMNVEV (reference sequence). The V and J ends lost 5 bases and 7 bases, in that order; junction bases with no gene match: 14. The CDR3 DNA sequence: TGTGCCAGCAGTATCGGGGGCGGGACAGGGGTGGAAGAGCAGTACTTC. Its protein is CASSIGGGTGVEEQYF.

V and J are TRBV28 and TRBJ2-1; 7 positions match TRBD1. Germline V gives CDR1 MDHEN, CDR2 SYDVKM. J gave up 9 bases and V 5 bases, and 4 bases lay outside the gene matches. This CDR3 has 12 residues. CDR3 in amino acids: CASSPGGGEQFF. The CDR3 region has the DNA TGTGCCAGCAGTCCAGGGGGTGGTGAGCAGTTCTTC.

The rearrangement uses TRBV4-3 and TRBJ2-2, with D unclear. From germline, CDR1 is LGHNA and CDR2 YSLEER. This CDR3 is built from 16 residues. Trimming shortened V by 0 bases and J by 6 bases, and 14 bases separated the two germline ends. Here the CDR3 DNA reads TGCGCCAGCAGCCAAGAAGGTGGGATCAACGCCGGGGAGCTGTTTTTT. It specifies CASSQEGGINAGELFF.

This chain joins TRBV7-8 and TRBJ2-7; possible D gene TRBD1, 6 bases. The CDR3 contains 15 residues. Germline values: CDR1 SGHVS, CDR2 FQNEAQ. V was trimmed by 5 bases and J by 0 bases, leaving 14 bases between them. CDR3 residues: CASSASTGSSYEQYF. The CDR3 bases are TGTGCCAGCAGCGCATCGACAGGATCCTCCTACGAGCAGTACTTC. Looking up the rest from reference TRBV7-8 and TRBJ2-7 gives the full variable domain: GAGVSQSPRYKVAKRGQDVALRCDPISGHVSLFWYQQALGQGPEFLTYFQNEAQLDKSGLPSDRFFAERPEGSVSTLKIQRTQQEDSAVYLCASSASTGSSYEQYFGPGTRLTVT.

The genes are TRBV13 and TRBJ2-5; the D is unclear. Trimming pared 4 bases from V and 2 bases from J, leaving 5 bases between. From germline, CDR1 is PRHDT and CDR2 FYEKMQ (reference sequence). This CDR3 contains 12 residues. Here the CDR3 DNA reads TGTGCCAGCAGCTGGGAACAAGAGACCCAGTACTTC. Protein sequence: CASSWEQETQYF.

The chain is built from TRBV4-2 and TRBJ2-1, with TRBD2 identical over 10 bases. The CDR3 is made up of 17 amino acids. CDR1 is LGHNA and CDR2 is YNFKEQ in the germline V gene. After removal of 4 bases from V and 8 bases from J, the junction contained 14 bases not matched to a gene. CDR3: CASSPRWLAGVVDEQFF. For the CDR3, the DNA is TGTGCCAGCAGCCCCCGTTGGCTAGCGGGAGTGGTCGATGAGCAGTTCTTC.

This clone was recorded only once. The chain combines TRBV7-9 with TRBJ2-7; 9 positions agree with TRBD2. Trimming at V came to 1 base and at J to 3 bases, leaving 10 bases not matched to a gene. Germline loops: CDR1 SEHNR, CDR2 FQNEAQ (reference sequence). There are 17 residues in the CDR3. CDR3 sequence reads: CASSLEVGLAGLYEQYF. The CDR3 nucleotides read TGTGCCAGCAGCTTAGAGGTAGGGCTAGCGGGACTCTACGAGCAGTACTTC.

This clone was observed once. This sequence joins TRBV13 and TRBJ1-5; tentative D call: TRBD1 (5 bases). The V gene's germline CDR1 is PRHDT and CDR2 FYEKMQ (reference sequence). The CDR3 runs to 15 residues. Between the trimmed V and J ends, which lost 5 bases and 7 bases, there was a span of 18 bases. The CDR3 sequence is CASSTGPSAGQPQHF. CDR3 coding DNA: TGTGCCAGCAGCACCGGCCCATCGGCAGGGCAGCCCCAGCATTTT. The variable domain in full, completed from reference TRBV13 and TRBJ1-5, reads AAGVIQSPRHLIKEKRETATLKCYPIPRHDTVYWYQQGPGQDPQFLISFYEKMQSDKGSIPDRFSAQQFSDYHSELNMSSLELGDSALYFCASSTGPSAGQPQHFGDGTRLSIL.

V is TRBV27 and J is TRBJ1-1; D is uncertain. The V gene's germline CDR1 is MNHEY and CDR2 SMNVEV (reference sequence). V gave up 5 bases and J gave up 5 bases, with 18 bases separating them. This CDR3 has 15 residues. In DNA, the CDR3 is TGTGCCAGCAGTGCCGCACACCGAGGAGGGACTGAAGCTTTCTTT. This sequence encodes CASSAAHRGGTEAFF.

The genes are TRBV28 and TRBJ2-5; 8 bases line up with TRBD1. The germline gives CDR1 MDHEN, CDR2 SYDVKM. The CDR3 covers 14 residues. Trimming at V came to 4 bases and at J to 7 bases, leaving 8 bases not matched to a gene. The CDR3 bases are TGTGCCAGCAGTTACGACAGGGGAAGATGGACCCAGTACTTC. Translating it yields CASSYDRGRWTQYF.

Of note for this clone: Distinct nucleotide sequences in the sample also encode this CDR3. The rearrangement links TRBV2 to TRBJ2-7; 9 bases fit TRBD1. The CDR3 covers 14 residues. Germline lookup yields CDR1 SNHLY and CDR2 FYNNEI. The V and J ends lost 5 bases and 1 base, in that order; junction bases with no gene match: 3. In nucleotides, the CDR3 is TGTGCCAGCAGTCCGGGACAGGGATCCTACGAGCAGTACTTC. It codes for CASSPGQGSYEQYF.

This clone has just a few counts. The chain uses TRBV9 and TRBJ1-4; D unresolved. The germline gives CDR1 SGDLS, CDR2 YYNGEE. This CDR3 comprises 12 residues. V was pared by 3 bases and J by 6 bases, with 6 bases between. CDR3 sequence reads: CASSARDEKLFF. CDR3 in DNA: TGTGCCAGCAGCGCCCGTGATGAAAAACTGTTTTTT.